Presented here are 2 T cell receptor beta chains from one specimen sequenced in a study of response to subunit inactivated influenza vaccine. TCRdb processed the RT-PCR reads anew with MiXCR; each CDR3 protein has one entry. The data contain approximately 700,000 distinct CDR3 sequences, approximately 15% of them singletons. The material sequenced was PBMCs from blood, taken approximately 15 days before vaccination. These receptors were obtained from a man aged 45 to 65 who received an inactivated influenza vaccine.

This clonotype was seen a few times. The chain joins TRBV5-5 to TRBJ2-2; 9 bases are shared with TRBD2. The CDR3 runs to 16 residues. Germline CDR1 reads SGHKS; CDR2 reads YYEKEE (reference sequence). V trimming: 0 bases; J trimming: 4 bases; junction bases outside the gene matches: 4. The CDR3 DNA reads as TGTGCCAGCAGCTTGGGTAGCGGGAGCCTCACCGGGGAGCTGTTTTTT. Amino acid sequence: CASSLGSGSLTGELFF.

A word on this clonotype: One end of the junction is discordant with germline, which a read error may explain. The V call is TRBV20-1, the J call TRBJ2-6; 8 bases fit TRBD1. The CDR3 is 14 amino acids. Germline V lookup: CDR1 DFQATT, CDR2 SNEGSKA (reference sequence). The CDR3 here is CSATGGDGANVLSF. The CDR3 nucleotides read TGCAGTGCTACAGGGGGCGACGGGGCCAACGTCCTGTCTTTC.